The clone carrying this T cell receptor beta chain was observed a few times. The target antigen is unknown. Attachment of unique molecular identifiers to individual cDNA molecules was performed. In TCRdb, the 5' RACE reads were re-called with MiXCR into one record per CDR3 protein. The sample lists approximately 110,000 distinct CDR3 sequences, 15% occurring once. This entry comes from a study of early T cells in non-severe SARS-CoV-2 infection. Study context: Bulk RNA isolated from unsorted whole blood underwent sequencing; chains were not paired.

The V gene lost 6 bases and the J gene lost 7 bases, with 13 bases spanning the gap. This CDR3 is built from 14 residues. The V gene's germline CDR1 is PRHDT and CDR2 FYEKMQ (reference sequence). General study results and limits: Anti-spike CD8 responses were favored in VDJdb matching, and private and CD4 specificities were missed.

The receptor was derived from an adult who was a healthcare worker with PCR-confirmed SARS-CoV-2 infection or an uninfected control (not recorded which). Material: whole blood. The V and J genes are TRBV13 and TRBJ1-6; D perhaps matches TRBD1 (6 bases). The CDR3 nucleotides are TGTGCCAGCAGATCTGGACAGCAGAATTCACCCCTCCACTTT. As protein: CASRSGQQNSPLHF. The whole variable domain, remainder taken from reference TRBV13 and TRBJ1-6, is AAGVIQSPRHLIKEKRETATLKCYPIPRHDTVYWYQQGPGQDPQFLISFYEKMQSDKGSIPDRFSAQQFSDYHSELNMSSLELGDSALYFCASRSGQQNSPLHFGNGTRLTVT.